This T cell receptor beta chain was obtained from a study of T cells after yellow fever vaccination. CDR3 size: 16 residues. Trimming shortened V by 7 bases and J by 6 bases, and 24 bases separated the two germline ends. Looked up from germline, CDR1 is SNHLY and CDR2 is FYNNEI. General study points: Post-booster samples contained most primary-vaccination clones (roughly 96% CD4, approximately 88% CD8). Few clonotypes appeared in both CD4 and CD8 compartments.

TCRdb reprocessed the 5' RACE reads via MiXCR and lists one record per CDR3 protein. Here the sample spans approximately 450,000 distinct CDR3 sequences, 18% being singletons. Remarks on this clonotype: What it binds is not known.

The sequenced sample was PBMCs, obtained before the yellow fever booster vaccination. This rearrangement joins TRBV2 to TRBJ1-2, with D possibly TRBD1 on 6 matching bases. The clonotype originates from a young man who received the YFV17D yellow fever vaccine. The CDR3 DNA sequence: TGTGCCAGCACAGAGAGGGGGGCCGCAGGGAACGATGGCTACACCTTC. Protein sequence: CASTERGAAGNDGYTF.